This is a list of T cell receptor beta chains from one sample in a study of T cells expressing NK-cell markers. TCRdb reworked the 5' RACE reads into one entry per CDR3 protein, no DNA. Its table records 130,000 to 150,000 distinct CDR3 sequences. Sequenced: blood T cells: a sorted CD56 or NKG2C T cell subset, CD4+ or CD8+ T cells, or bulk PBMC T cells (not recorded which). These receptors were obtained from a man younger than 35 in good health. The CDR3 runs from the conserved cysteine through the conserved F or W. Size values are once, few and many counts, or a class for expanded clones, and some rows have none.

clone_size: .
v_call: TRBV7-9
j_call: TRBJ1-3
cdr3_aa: CASSLKSSGNTIYF

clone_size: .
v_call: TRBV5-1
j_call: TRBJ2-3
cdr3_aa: CASSEPTSGDRTDTQYF

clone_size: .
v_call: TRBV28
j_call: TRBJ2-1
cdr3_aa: CASSPPRGWDEQFF

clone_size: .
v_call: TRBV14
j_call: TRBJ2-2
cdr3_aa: CASSQAIPYRTNTGELFF

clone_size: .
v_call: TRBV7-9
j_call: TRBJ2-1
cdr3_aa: CASSTGTKRWDEQFF

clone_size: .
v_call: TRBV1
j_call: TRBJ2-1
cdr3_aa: CTSSQVAGGPYNEQFF

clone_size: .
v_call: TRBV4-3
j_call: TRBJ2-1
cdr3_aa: CASSQDPTGSNEQFF

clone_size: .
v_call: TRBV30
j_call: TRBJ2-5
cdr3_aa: CAWSADNQETQYF

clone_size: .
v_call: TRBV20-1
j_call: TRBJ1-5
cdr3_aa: CSARGQQGNQPQHF

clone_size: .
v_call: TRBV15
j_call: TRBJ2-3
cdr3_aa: CATSSTGGTQYF

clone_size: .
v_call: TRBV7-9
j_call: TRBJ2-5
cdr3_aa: CASRKSGDQETQYF

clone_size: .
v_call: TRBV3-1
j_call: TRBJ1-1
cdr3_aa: CASRSDSDTEAFF

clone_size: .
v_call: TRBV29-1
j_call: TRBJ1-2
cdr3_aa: CSITGGYGYTF

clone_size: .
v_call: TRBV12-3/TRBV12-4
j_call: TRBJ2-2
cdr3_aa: CASSSPDRSGSGELFF

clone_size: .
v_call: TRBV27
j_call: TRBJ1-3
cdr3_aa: CASSFGNTIYF

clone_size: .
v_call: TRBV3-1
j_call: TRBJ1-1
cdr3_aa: CASSQPNRANTEAFF

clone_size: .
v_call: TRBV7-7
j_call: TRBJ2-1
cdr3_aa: CASSLGLDLGMNEQFF

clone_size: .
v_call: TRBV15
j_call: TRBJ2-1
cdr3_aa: CATSTGVSGLAGSGGEQFF

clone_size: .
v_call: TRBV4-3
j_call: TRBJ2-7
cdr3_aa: CASSQDLLAGEQYF

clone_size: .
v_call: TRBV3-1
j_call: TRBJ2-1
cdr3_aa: CASRPGLASDEQFF

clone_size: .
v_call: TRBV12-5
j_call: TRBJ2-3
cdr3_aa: CASGFPTGGNTDTQYF

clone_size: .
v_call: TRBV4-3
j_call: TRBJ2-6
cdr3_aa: CASSQGGPGQGAGANVLTF

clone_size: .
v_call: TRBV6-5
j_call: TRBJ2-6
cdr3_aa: CASSYQSSGIGANVLTF

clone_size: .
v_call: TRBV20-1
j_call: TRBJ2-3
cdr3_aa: CSASRFDTDTQYF

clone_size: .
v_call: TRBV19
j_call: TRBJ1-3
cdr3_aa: CASSETDLYSGNTIYF

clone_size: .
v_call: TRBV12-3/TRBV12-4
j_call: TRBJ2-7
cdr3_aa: CASSFGGRFPHEQYF

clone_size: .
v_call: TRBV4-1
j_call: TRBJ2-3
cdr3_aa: CASSRAGTGGTDTQYF

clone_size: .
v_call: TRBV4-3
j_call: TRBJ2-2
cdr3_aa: CASSQGGAGDNTGELFF

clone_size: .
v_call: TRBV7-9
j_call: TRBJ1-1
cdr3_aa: CASSLNGEAFF

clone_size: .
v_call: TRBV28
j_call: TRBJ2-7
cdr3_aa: CAGRSLAVGEQYF

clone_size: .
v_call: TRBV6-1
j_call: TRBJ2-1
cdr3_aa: CASNAGSYNEQFF

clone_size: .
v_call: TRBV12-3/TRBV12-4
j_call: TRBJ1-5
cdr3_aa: CASSSRAQYLNQPQHF

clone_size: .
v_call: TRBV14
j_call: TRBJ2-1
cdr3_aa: CASSQDRTGMNEQFF

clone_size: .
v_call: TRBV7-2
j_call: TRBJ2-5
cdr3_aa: CASSLDGNPETQYF

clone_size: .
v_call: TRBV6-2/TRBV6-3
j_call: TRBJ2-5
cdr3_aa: CASSYEPGTGRTETQYF

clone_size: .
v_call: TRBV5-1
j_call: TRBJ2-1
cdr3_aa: CASSLAPSDEQFF

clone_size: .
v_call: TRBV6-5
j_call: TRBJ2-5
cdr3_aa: CASIGAKETQYF

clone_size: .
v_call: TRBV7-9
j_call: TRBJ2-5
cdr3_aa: CASSLVSREGQETQYF

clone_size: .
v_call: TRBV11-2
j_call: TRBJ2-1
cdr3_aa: CASSLGWTSGISPYNEQFF

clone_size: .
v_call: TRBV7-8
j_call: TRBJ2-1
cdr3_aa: CASIRGSGYNEQFF

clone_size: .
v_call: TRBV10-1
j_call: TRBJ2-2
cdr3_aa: CASSENERNTGELFF

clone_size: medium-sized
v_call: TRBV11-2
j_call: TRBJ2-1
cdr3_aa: CASSLDWAVHDNEQFF

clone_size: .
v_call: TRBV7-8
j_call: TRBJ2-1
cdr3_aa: CASSLRDRVNNEQFF

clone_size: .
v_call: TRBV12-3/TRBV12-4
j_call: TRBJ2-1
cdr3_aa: CASRIGGLSYNEQFF

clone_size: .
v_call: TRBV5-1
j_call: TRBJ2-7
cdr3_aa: CASSNWDRDYEQYF

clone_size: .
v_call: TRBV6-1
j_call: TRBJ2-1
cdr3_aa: CASSPGAGAYNEQFF

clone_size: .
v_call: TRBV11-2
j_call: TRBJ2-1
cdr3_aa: CASSSVMGNNEQFF